The T cell receptor beta chain under discussion was sequenced for a study of OX40 agonist ivuxolimab in advanced cancers. Study-level information: An anti-OX40 (CD134) antibody with agonistic activity, ivuxolimab, was administered to patients. Six ivuxolimab dose levels, 0.01 to 10 mg/kg, were given intravenously every 2 weeks.

Generated by immunoSEQ multiplex PCR, the TCRdb table keeps only in-frame clones and is missing some. The data hold tens of thousands of clones, with approximately 91% observed a single time. This clone was observed a single time. The sequencing here drew on CD4+ or CD8+ T cells sorted from blood, taken in a trial of the OX40 agonist ivuxolimab. This clonotype originated in an adult with an advanced solid tumor such as melanoma, head and neck, liver or kidney cancer.

This chain's CDR3 is CAISDSSGANVLTF. CDR3 nucleotides: TGTGCCATCAGTGATAGCTCTGGGGCCAACGTCCTGACTTTC. The gene calls are TRBV10-3 and TRBJ2-6; D not resolved. Looked up from germline, CDR1 is ENHRY and CDR2 is SYGVKD. The CDR3 has 14 residues. V dropped 3 bases and J dropped 0 bases, with 3 bases sitting between them.